These T cell receptor beta chains were read from a single sample in a study of blood T cell repertoires in COVID-19. TCRdb's table, derived via immunoSEQ multiplex PCR, lists solely in-frame clones and lacks some. The profile shows approximately 170,000 clones, about nine tenths of them singletons. Sequences were obtained from peripheral blood. The source of these receptors is a man younger than 35 with COVID-19, enrolled during active disease. Both conserved end residues are trimmed from each CDR3.

v_call: TRBV18; j_call: TRBJ1-1; cdr3_aa: ASSLGVGQGMNTEAF
v_call: TRBV28; j_call: TRBJ2-2; cdr3_aa: ASRTYTGELF
v_call: TRBV7-6; j_call: TRBJ1-3; cdr3_aa: ASSLGPRFVSGNTIY
v_call: TRBV20-1; j_call: TRBJ1-5; cdr3_aa: SALTRGAQH
v_call: TRBV7-9; j_call: TRBJ1-2; cdr3_aa: ASSSTGGYGYT
v_call: TRBV6-1; j_call: TRBJ1-6; cdr3_aa: ASSEVALSSPLH
v_call: TRBV28; j_call: TRBJ2-5; cdr3_aa: ASRPPGTGGVWAQY
v_call: TRBV7-9; j_call: TRBJ2-1; cdr3_aa: ASSSDNNEQF
v_call: TRBV20-1; j_call: TRBJ2-5; cdr3_aa: SASRTEETQY
v_call: TRBV5-1; j_call: TRBJ1-1; cdr3_aa: ASSQITHSTEAF
v_call: TRBV29-1; j_call: TRBJ2-3; cdr3_aa: SVDGTSGRSGADTQY
v_call: TRBV19; j_call: TRBJ2-2; cdr3_aa: ASSNRVGTGELF
v_call: TRBV2; j_call: TRBJ2-7; cdr3_aa: ASSDRGPYEQY
v_call: TRBV5-1; j_call: TRBJ2-7; cdr3_aa: ASSFGLSIYEQY
v_call: TRBV7-8; j_call: TRBJ2-7; cdr3_aa: ASSLGQGAIAYEQY
v_call: TRBV27; j_call: TRBJ2-2; cdr3_aa: ASSLFWRGTGELF
v_call: TRBV9; j_call: TRBJ2-7; cdr3_aa: ASSVALGEAYEQY
v_call: TRBV7-2; j_call: TRBJ2-7; cdr3_aa: ASSLAPRSGGAYEQY
v_call: TRBV30; j_call: TRBJ2-2; cdr3_aa: AWSVLDRDTGELF
v_call: TRBV7-9; j_call: TRBJ1-1; cdr3_aa: ASSAHRGNTEAF
v_call: TRBV29-1; j_call: TRBJ2-1; cdr3_aa: SVEPPAGAINEQF
v_call: TRBV19; j_call: TRBJ1-5; cdr3_aa: ASSIAGGLSNQPQH
v_call: TRBV10-3; j_call: TRBJ2-3; cdr3_aa: AFANGTNTDTQY
v_call: TRBV6-2/TRBV6-3; j_call: TRBJ1-1; cdr3_aa: ASSLRQGGTPEAF
v_call: TRBV28; j_call: TRBJ2-7; cdr3_aa: ASSLGAGGPYEQY
v_call: TRBV15; j_call: TRBJ2-1; cdr3_aa: ATSRDLAKREERNEQF
v_call: TRBV19; j_call: TRBJ2-1; cdr3_aa: ASSTSGLAGVPNEQF
v_call: TRBV6-5; j_call: TRBJ1-6; cdr3_aa: ASRRTGDDNSPLH
v_call: TRBV27; j_call: TRBJ1-5; cdr3_aa: ASSLYGDNQPQH
v_call: TRBV6-5; j_call: TRBJ2-5; cdr3_aa: ASSRGQVQETQY
v_call: TRBV9; j_call: TRBJ1-1; cdr3_aa: ASSVQGAGTEAF
v_call: TRBV19; j_call: TRBJ1-1; cdr3_aa: ASSHRNTEAF
v_call: TRBV9; j_call: TRBJ2-2; cdr3_aa: ASSVANRGTGELF
v_call: TRBV23-1; j_call: TRBJ1-1; cdr3_aa: ASRTERTEAF
v_call: TRBV11-3; j_call: TRBJ2-1; cdr3_aa: ASSLGLAGTFNEQF